The 20 T cell receptor beta chains below come from one sample, sequenced in a study of cytomegalovirus exposure and HLA in healthy donors. A multiplex PCR was run with 60 Vbeta primers and 13 Jbeta primers. The data were produced by immunoSEQ multiplex PCR, yet TCRdb's version contains in-frame clones alone and is incomplete. The sample contains 200,000 to 250,000 clones, approximately 90% of which appear only once. The sequencing sample was made of PBMCs. Receptors originate from a woman aged 18-29 years in good health and CMV-seronegative.

This chain joins TRBV2 and TRBJ1-2; D possibly corresponds to TRBD1 (6 bases). Germline CDR1 and CDR2: SNHLY and FYNNEI. V dropped 7 bases and J dropped 4 bases, with 13 bases sitting between them. The CDR3 covers 13 residues. This CDR3 reads CASIRGGVYGYTF. CDR3 DNA: TGTGCCAGCATCAGGGGCGGCGTCTATGGCTACACCTTC.

The chain links TRBV7-9 to TRBJ1-1; the match to TRBD1 covers 9 bases. The CDR3 runs 15 residues. The junction had 11 bases not matched to a gene; V was cut back by 7 bases and J by 5 bases. Per the germline V gene, CDR1 is SEHNR and CDR2 is FQNEAQ (reference sequence). The DNA for the CDR3 is TGTGCCAGCACAAACTCAACAGGGGGCGAGACTGAAGCTTTCTTT. Its protein is CASTNSTGGETEAFF. Using reference TRBV7-9 and TRBJ1-1 for the parts outside the CDR3, the full variable domain is DTGVSQNPRHKITKRGQNVTFRCDPISEHNRLYWYRQTLGQGPEFLTYFQNEAQLEKSRLLSDRFSAERPKGSFSTLEIQRTEQGDSAMYLCASTNSTGGETEAFFGQGTRLTVV.

The chain joins TRBV18 to TRBJ1-5, with TRBD1 identical over 11 bases. Germline V gene sequence: CDR1 KGHSH, CDR2 LQKENI. There are 15 residues in the CDR3. V gave up 6 bases and J gave up 7 bases; unmatched junction bases: 8. The CDR3 region has the DNA TGTGCCAGCTCGGAGGGACAGGGGGTCGTCCAGCCCCAGCATTTT. Encoded protein: CASSEGQGVVQPQHF.

The CDR3 region is CASSPFGRGGGETQYF. The CDR3 DNA sequence: TGTGCCAGCAGCCCGTTCGGGCGGGGGGGTGGTGAGACCCAGTACTTC. The chain employs TRBV5-4 and TRBJ2-5, with TRBD2 identical over 9 bases. The germline CDR1 and CDR2 sequences are SGHNT and YYREEE (reference sequence). The CDR3 length is 16 residues. Losses at the gene ends were 4 bases for V and 5 bases for J; bases not matched to a gene: 12. Using reference TRBV5-4 and TRBJ2-5 for the parts outside the CDR3, the full variable domain is ETGVTQSPTHLIKTRGQQVTLRCSSQSGHNTVSWYQQALGQGPQFIFQYYREEENGRGNFPPRFSGLQFPNYSSELNVNALELDDSALYLCASSPFGRGGGETQYFGPGTRLLVL.

As DNA, the CDR3 is TGCGCCAGCAGCCCGACTACGACCGGGACCCAGTACTTC. Translating gives CASSPTTTGTQYF. The rearrangement joins TRBV4-3 to TRBJ2-5; maybe TRBD2 (5 bases). Per germline, CDR1 LGHNA and CDR2 YSLEER. The CDR3 runs 13 residues. The V gene lost 4 bases and the J gene lost 7 bases, with 13 bases spanning the gap.

The gene calls are TRBV5-6 and TRBJ1-1; D is perhaps TRBD1 (5 bases). Germline assignment: CDR1 SGHDT and CDR2 YYEEEE. Trimming stripped 4 bases from V and 3 bases from J, with 10 bases between. CDR3 size: 13 residues. The CDR3 DNA sequence: TGTGCCAGCAGCCGTAAAGGGGACACTGAAGCTTTCTTT. Translation: CASSRKGDTEAFF.

The chain links TRBV7-9 to TRBJ1-2; no reliable D call. The CDR3 totals 15 residues. Trimming took off 6 bases at V and 0 bases at J, with 14 bases between the two ends. Germline V gene sequence: CDR1 SEHNR, CDR2 FQNEAQ (reference sequence). DNA for the CDR3: TGTGCCAGCAGTCCCCCCCGGGGAGCTAACTATGGCTACACCTTC. Translation: CASSPPRGANYGYTF.

The chain joins TRBV28 to TRBJ1-1; TRBD1 matches 9 bases. The CDR3 is made up of 13 amino acids. V trimming: 7 bases; J trimming: 4 bases; junction bases outside the gene matches: 4. The germline gives CDR1 MDHEN, CDR2 SYDVKM. DNA for the CDR3: TGTGCCAGCAAACGGGACAGGGTCACTGAAGCTTTCTTT. It yields the protein CASKRDRVTEAFF. Based on the CDR3 plus reference TRBV28 and TRBJ1-1, the full variable domain is DVKVTQSSRYLVKRTGEKVFLECVQDMDHENMFWYRQDPGLGLRLIYFSYDVKMKEKGDIPEGYSVSREKKERFSLILESASTNQTSMYLCASKRDRVTEAFFGQGTRLTVV.

The chain combines TRBV9 with TRBJ2-7; TRBD2 matches 11 bases. Germline V gives CDR1 SGDLS, CDR2 YYNGEE. V shed 4 bases and J 9 bases; nucleotides not matched to a gene: 12. The CDR3 consists of 15 residues. CDR3 in DNA: TGTGCCAGCAGCCCGGAGACTAGCGGGATTGCGGCGCAGTACTTC. Translated: CASSPETSGIAAQYF.

The CDR3 DNA reads TGTGCCAGCAGCCGCCGGACAGCGGACGAGCAGTTCTTC. Encoded protein: CASSRRTADEQFF. The chain combines TRBV7-9 with TRBJ2-1; possibly TRBD1 for D (6 bases). The V gene's germline CDR1 is SEHNR and CDR2 FQNEAQ (reference sequence). Trimming removed 5 bases from V and 10 bases from J, with 15 bases in between. The CDR3 runs 13 residues.

The CDR3 loop is CASSFSGTFAYEQYF. In nucleotides, the CDR3 is TGTGCCAGCAGCTTTTCCGGGACTTTCGCCTACGAGCAGTACTTC. This chain uses TRBV13 with TRBJ2-7; weak D call: TRBD2 (6 bases). V was trimmed by 3 bases and J by 2 bases, leaving 14 bases between them. CDR3 size: 15 residues. Germline values: CDR1 PRHDT, CDR2 FYEKMQ (reference sequence). The full variable domain, its missing parts supplied by reference TRBV13 and TRBJ2-7, is AAGVIQSPRHLIKEKRETATLKCYPIPRHDTVYWYQQGPGQDPQFLISFYEKMQSDKGSIPDRFSAQQFSDYHSELNMSSLELGDSALYFCASSFSGTFAYEQYFGPGTRLTVT.

The chain uses TRBV5-1 and TRBJ2-4; D remains unclear. Between the trimmed V and J ends, which lost 4 bases and 1 base, there was a span of 12 bases. The CDR3 loop spans 15 amino acids. CDR1 SGHRS and CDR2 YFSETQ come from the germline V gene. The DNA of the CDR3 is TGCGCCAGCAGCGCCGTGTCCGGGGCCAAAAACATTCAGTACTTC. The encoded protein is CASSAVSGAKNIQYF.

On this clone: An end of the junction does not agree with germline; a read error may underlie this. This rearrangement joins TRBV13 to TRBJ2-5; no clear D gene. CDR1 PRHDT and CDR2 FYEKMQ come from the germline V gene (reference sequence). The CDR3 consists of 14 residues. The DNA for the CDR3 is TGTGCCAGCCGCTTACGTGGCAGCCAAGAGACCCAGTACTTC. Translating gives CASRLRGSQETQYF.

The gene calls are TRBV9 and TRBJ2-1; TRBD2 is a possible D gene (7 bases). There are 17 residues in the CDR3. V dropped 0 bases and J dropped 0 bases, with 13 bases sitting between them. Germline CDR1 reads SGDLS; CDR2 reads YYNGEE. CDR3 DNA: TGTGCCAGCAGCGTAGAGGGGGGGGCGAGCTCCTACAATGAGCAGTTCTTC. Translating it yields CASSVEGGASSYNEQFF.

This chain's CDR3 is CASSDDRGLAGGYNEQFF. In DNA, the CDR3 is TGTGCCAGCAGTGATGACAGGGGGCTAGCGGGAGGGTACAATGAGCAGTTCTTC. J is TRBJ2-1 and V is TRBV25-1; 12 bases match TRBD2. The germline CDR1 and CDR2 sequences are MGHDK and SYGVNS. The V and J ends lost 3 bases and 4 bases, in that order; junction bases with no gene match: 10. The CDR3 loop spans 18 amino acids.

This rearrangement joins TRBV5-6 to TRBJ2-3; 10 bases are shared with TRBD2. With V trimmed by 0 bases and J by 3 bases, 10 bases remained unmatched. This CDR3 is built from 18 residues. Germline V gene lookup returns CDR1 SGHDT and CDR2 YYEEEE. The CDR3 DNA reads as TGTGCCAGCAGCTTGGGCCTAGCGGGGGCCGCCTTAACAGATACGCAGTATTTT. Translating gives CASSLGLAGAALTDTQYF.

This clone was recorded only once. V is TRBV27 and J is TRBJ1-1; D possibly corresponds to TRBD1 (5 bases). Germline values: CDR1 MNHEY, CDR2 SMNVEV (reference sequence). The CDR3 runs to 14 residues. V was cut by 8 bases and J by 1 base, with 14 bases left in between. CDR3 sequence: CASSPVGGNTEAFF. The CDR3, as DNA: TGTGCCAGCTCCCCGGTGGGGGGGAACACTGAAGCTTTCTTT.

The rearrangement links TRBV9 to TRBJ2-3; D unresolved. The CDR3 extends over 13 amino acids. Germline CDR1 and CDR2: SGDLS and YYNGEE. The germline V and J ends were trimmed by 0 bases and 7 bases, with 9 bases remaining between them. Here the CDR3 reads CASSVDSAYTQYF. The CDR3 DNA follows: TGTGCCAGCAGCGTAGACAGTGCATATACGCAGTATTTT.

The rearrangement uses TRBV15 and TRBJ2-5; perhaps TRBD2 as D (7 bases). The V end was cut by 1 base, the J end by 4 bases, with 13 bases between. Germline lookup yields CDR1 LNHNV and CDR2 YYDKDF (reference sequence). The CDR3 length is 15 residues. CDR3: CATSRGGGARETQYF. CDR3 nucleotide sequence: TGTGCCACCAGCAGAGGTGGGGGGGCTCGAGAGACCCAGTACTTC.

The chain couples TRBV6-5 to TRBJ2-3; a weak D match, TRBD2 (6 bases). With 5 bases removed from V and 4 bases from J, the gap between germline ends came to 13 bases. This CDR3 comprises 14 residues. Germline CDR1 reads MNHEY; CDR2 reads SVGAGI. CDR3 DNA sequence: TGTGCCAGCAGTCCCCGGGGGAAGGCAGATACGCAGTATTTT. This sequence encodes CASSPRGKADTQYF.